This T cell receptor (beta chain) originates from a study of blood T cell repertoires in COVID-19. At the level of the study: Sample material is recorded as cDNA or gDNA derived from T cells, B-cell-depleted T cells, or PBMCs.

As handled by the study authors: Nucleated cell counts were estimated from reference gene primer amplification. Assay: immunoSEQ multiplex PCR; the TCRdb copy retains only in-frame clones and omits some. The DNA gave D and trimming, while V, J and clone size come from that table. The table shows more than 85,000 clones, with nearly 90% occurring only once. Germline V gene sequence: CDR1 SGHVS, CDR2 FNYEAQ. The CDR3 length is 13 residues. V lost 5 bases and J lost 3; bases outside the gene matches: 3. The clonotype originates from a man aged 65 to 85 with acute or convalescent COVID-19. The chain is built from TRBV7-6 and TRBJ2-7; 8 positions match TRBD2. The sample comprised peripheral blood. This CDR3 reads CASSREGNYEQYF. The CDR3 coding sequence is TGTGCCAGCAGCCGGGAGGGTAACTACGAGCAGTACTTC.